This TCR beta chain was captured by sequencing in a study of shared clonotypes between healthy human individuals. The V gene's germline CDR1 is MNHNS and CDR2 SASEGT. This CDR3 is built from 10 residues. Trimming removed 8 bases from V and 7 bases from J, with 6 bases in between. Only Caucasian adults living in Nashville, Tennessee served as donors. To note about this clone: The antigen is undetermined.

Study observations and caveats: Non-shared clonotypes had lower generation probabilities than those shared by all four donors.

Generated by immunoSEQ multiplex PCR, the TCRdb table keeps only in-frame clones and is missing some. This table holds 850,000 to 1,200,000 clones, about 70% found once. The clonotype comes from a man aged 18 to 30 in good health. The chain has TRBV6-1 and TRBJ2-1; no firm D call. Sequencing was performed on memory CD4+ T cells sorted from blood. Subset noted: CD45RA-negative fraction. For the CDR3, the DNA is TGTGCCAGCGGAAGGAATGAGCAGTTCTTC. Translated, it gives CASGRNEQFF.